The entry below gives a single TCR beta chain sequence along with its context. Its specificity is unknown. The libraries were made with immunoSEQ version 4 in survey mode. Some clones are missing from TCRdb's copy, which holds only in-frame ones; the method was immunoSEQ multiplex PCR. The repertoire holds under 40,000 clones, with more than 75% as singletons. The sample belongs to a study of persistence of HIV-infected CD4 T cells. Stimulation used approximately 9.1 ug/mL lysate from CMV-infected fibroblasts. Memory cells lacking CD40L and CD69 with high CD45RO were sorted. Between the trimmed V and J ends, which lost 4 bases and 3 bases, there was a span of 12 bases. The CDR3 consists of 14 residues. The germline V gene has CDR1 MRHNA and CDR2 SNTAGT.

This TCR was sampled from an adult woman with HIV who was CMV-seropositive. J is TRBJ1-1 and V is TRBV6-4; D is perhaps TRBD1 (6 bases). The material sequenced was CD4+ T cells sorted from PBMCs after approximately 19-hour stimulation, taken from a patient who received antiretroviral therapy. The CDR3 DNA reads as TGTGCCAGCAGTGCACAGGGTAGGGACACTGAAGCTTTCTTT. This translates into CASSAQGRDTEAFF.